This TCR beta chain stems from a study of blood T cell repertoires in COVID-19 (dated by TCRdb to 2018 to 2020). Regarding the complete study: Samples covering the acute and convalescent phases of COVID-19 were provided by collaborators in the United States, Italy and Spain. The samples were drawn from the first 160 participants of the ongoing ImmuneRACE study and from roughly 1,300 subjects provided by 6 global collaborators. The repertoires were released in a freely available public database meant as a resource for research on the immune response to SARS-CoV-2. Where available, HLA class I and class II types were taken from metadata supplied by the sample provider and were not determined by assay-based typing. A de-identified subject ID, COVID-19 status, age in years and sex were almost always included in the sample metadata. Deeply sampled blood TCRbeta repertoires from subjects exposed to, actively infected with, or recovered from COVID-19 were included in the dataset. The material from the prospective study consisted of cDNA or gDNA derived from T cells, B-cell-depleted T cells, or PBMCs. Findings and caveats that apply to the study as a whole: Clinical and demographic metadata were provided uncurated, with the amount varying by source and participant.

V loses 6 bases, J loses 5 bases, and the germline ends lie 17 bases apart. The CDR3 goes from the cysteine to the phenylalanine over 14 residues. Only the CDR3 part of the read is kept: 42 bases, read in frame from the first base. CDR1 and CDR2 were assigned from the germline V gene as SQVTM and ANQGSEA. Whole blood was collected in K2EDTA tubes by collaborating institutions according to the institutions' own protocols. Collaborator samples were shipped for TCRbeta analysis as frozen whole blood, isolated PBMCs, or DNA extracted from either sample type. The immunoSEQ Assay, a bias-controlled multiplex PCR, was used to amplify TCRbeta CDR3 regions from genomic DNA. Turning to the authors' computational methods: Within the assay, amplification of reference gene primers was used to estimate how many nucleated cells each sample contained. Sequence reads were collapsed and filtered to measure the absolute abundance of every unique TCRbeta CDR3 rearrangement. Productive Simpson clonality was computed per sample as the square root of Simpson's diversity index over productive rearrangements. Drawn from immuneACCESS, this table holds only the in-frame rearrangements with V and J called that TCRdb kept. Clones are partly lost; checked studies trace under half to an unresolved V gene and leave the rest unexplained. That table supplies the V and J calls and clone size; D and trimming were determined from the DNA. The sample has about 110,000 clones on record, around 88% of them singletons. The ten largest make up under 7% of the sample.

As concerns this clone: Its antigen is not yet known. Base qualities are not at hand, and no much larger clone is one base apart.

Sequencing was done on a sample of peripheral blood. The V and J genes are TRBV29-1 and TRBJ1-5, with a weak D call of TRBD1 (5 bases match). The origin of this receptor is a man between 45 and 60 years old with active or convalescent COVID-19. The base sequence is TGCAGCGTCCAGACGGGGGAGTGGGATCAGCCCCAGCATTTT. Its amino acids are CSVQTGEWDQPQHF.